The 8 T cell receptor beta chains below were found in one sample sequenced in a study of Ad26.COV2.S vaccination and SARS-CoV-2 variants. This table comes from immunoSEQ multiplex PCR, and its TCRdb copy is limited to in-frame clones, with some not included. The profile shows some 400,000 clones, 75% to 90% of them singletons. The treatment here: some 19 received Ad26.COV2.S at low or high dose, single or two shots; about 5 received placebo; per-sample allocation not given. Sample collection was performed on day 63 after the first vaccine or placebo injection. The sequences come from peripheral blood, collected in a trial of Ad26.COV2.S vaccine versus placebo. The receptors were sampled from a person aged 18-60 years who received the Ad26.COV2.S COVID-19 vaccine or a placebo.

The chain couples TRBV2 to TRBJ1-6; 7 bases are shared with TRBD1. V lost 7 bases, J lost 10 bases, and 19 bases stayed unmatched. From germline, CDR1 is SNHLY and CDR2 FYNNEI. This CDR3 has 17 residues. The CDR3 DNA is TGTGCCAGCAACATCAGGGGGAACTCCCTAGCTGGCTCACCCCTCCACTTT. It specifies CASNIRGNSLAGSPLHF.

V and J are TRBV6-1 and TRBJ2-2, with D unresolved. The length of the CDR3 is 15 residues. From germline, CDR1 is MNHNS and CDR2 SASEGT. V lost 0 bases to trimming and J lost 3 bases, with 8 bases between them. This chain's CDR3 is CASSEAFHHTGELFF. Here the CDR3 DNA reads TGTGCCAGCAGTGAAGCCTTTCACCACACCGGGGAGCTGTTTTTT.

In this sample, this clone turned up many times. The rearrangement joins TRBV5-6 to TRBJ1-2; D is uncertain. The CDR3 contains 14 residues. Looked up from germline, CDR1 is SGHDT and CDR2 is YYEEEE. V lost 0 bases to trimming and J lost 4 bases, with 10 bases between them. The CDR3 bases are TGTGCCAGCAGCTTGGCAGAAGGGATCTATGGCTACACCTTC. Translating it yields CASSLAEGIYGYTF. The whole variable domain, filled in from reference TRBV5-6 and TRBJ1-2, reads DAGVTQSPTHLIKTRGQQVTLRCSPKSGHDTVSWYQQALGQGPQFIFQYYEEEERQRGNFPDRFSGHQFPNYSSELNVNALLLGDSALYLCASSLAEGIYGYTFGSGTRLTVV.

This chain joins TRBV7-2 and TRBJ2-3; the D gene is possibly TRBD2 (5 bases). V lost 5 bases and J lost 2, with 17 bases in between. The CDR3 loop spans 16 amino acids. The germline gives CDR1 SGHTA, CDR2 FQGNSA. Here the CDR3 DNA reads TGTGCCAGCAGCCCCAGTTCGGGATCCCTCACAGATACGCAGTATTTT. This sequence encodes CASSPSSGSLTDTQYF.

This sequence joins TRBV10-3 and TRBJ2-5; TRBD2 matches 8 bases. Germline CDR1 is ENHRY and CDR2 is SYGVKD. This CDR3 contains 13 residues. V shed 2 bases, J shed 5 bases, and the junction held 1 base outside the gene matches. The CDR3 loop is CAISEGGRETQYF. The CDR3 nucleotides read TGTGCCATCAGTGAGGGCGGGAGGGAGACCCAGTACTTC.

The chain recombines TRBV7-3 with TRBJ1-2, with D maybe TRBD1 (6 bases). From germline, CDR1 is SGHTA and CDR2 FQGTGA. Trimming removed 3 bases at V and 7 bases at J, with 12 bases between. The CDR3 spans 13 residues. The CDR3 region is CASSLSRGVGYTF. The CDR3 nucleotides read TGTGCCAGCAGCTTGAGCAGGGGCGTTGGCTACACCTTC.

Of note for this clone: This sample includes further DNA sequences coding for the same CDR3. The CDR3 protein is CASSVGLAGGTDTQYF. The CDR3 coding sequence is TGTGCCAGCAGCGTAGGACTAGCGGGAGGCACAGATACGCAGTATTTT. The V gene is TRBV9, the J gene TRBJ2-3; 12 bases are shared with TRBD2. The germline CDR1 and CDR2 sequences are SGDLS and YYNGEE. CDR3 length: 16 residues. The ends lost 0 bases at V and 1 base at J; junction bases unmatched: 0.

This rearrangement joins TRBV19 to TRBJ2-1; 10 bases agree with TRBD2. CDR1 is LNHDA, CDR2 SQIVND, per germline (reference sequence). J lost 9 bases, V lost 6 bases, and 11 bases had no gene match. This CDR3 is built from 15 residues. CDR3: CASSRRAGGFGEQFF. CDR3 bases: TGTGCCAGTAGCCGGCGAGCGGGAGGGTTTGGTGAGCAGTTCTTC.